A selection of T cell receptor beta chains follows, all from one sample in a study of T cell repertoires in cytomegalovirus infection. TCRdb ran MiXCR on the reads and lists one entry per CDR3 protein. The table lists roughly 640,000 distinct CDR3 sequences, approximately 24% of them singletons. Sequencing input: CD8+ T cells from PBMCs. Receptors originate from a human donor in good health (CMV status not recorded). Some clones in this sample may be carry-over from other donors' samples. CDR3s include the opening cysteine and the closing phenylalanine or tryptophan. A D gene is named only where the DNA matches it firmly. Expanded clones get a size class; other rows say once, few or many, or leave the size out.

D gene	V gene	J gene	clone size	CDR3 protein	CDR3 DNA
-	TRBV3-1	TRBJ2-1	-	CASSLLSRTAHNEQFF	TGTGCCAGCAGCCTCCTTTCACGGACCGCCCACAATGAGCAGTTCTTC
-	TRBV9	TRBJ1-1	-	CASSVPRSGGNTEAFF	TGTGCCAGCAGCGTACCCCGTTCCGGTGGAAACACTGAAGCTTTCTTT
-	TRBV10-3	TRBJ2-7	few	CAISEPGTPSYEQYF	TGTGCCATCAGCGAGCCCGGGACACCCTCCTACGAGCAGTACTTC
-	TRBV6-1	TRBJ2-3	many	CASSVTDVTDTQYF	TGTGCCAGCAGCGTGACAGACGTCACAGATACGCAGTATTTT
-	TRBV20-1	TRBJ1-2	few	CSARMDSNYGYTF	TGCAGTGCTAGAATGGATAGTAACTATGGCTACACCTTC
-	TRBV7-6	TRBJ2-1	many	CASSPITGYNEQFF	TGTGCCAGCAGCCCCATCACAGGCTACAATGAGCAGTTCTTC
TRBD1	TRBV29-1	TRBJ1-3	few	CSVGGLGDSLGNTIYF	TGCAGCGTTGGGGGGCTAGGGGACAGCCTCGGAAACACCATATATTTT
TRBD1	TRBV20-1	TRBJ1-2	few	CSAPDRVLRGYTF	TGCAGTGCTCCTGACAGGGTTCTTCGTGGCTACACCTTC
-	TRBV9	TRBJ1-2	few	CASSVGGGAYGYTF	TGTGCCAGCAGCGTAGGGGGCGGGGCGTATGGCTACACCTTC
TRBD2	TRBV20-1	TRBJ2-1	-	CSARTSGGAYNEQFF	TGCAGTGCTCGGACTAGCGGGGGGGCTTACAATGAGCAGTTCTTC
-	TRBV20-1	TRBJ2-5	-	CSARDWGTSRQETQYF	TGCAGTGCTAGAGATTGGGGCACTAGCAGACAAGAGACCCAGTACTTC
-	TRBV12-3/TRBV12-4	TRBJ1-1	few	CASSPSAAGAYTEAFF	TGTGCCAGCAGTCCGTCCGCCGCCGGGGCCTACACTGAAGCTTTCTTT
-	TRBV4-2	TRBJ2-1	-	CASSLSGQGSRNEQFF	TGTGCCAGCAGCCTGTCCGGACAAGGGTCCAGGAATGAGCAGTTCTTC
-	TRBV6-2/TRBV6-3	TRBJ2-1	few	CASSYLGGPYNEQFF	TGTGCCAGCAGTTACTTGGGGGGCCCTTACAATGAGCAGTTCTTC
-	TRBV7-9	TRBJ1-5	-	CASGRDNQPQHF	TGTGCCAGCGGCAGGGACAATCAGCCCCAGCATTTT
-	TRBV18	TRBJ2-5	few	CASSPEEETQYF	TGTGCCAGCTCACCAGAAGAAGAGACCCAGTACTTC
-	TRBV6-5	TRBJ2-1	-	CASMLSVGNNEQFF	TGTGCCAGCATGCTGTCCGTCGGCAACAATGAGCAGTTCTTC
TRBD1	TRBV6-6	TRBJ1-5	-	CASSYPTGRRGNQPQHF	TGTGCCAGCAGTTACCCGACAGGGAGAAGGGGCAATCAGCCCCAGCATTTT
-	TRBV7-2	TRBJ2-5	many	CASSPRQGLLRGTQTQYF	TGTGCCAGCAGCCCCCGGCAGGGACTCCTGAGGGGGACGCAGACCCAGTACTTC
-	TRBV4-3	TRBJ1-6	few	CASSARTASSYNSPLHF	TGCGCCAGCAGCGCCCGGACGGCCAGCTCCTATAATTCACCCCTCCACTTT
-	TRBV28	TRBJ1-2	once	CASSSYQAGLNYGYTF	TGTGCCAGCAGTTCGTATCAGGCAGGCTTAAACTATGGCTACACCTTC
-	TRBV29-1	TRBJ1-2	few	CSVEDGRELPAGGYTF	TGCAGCGTTGAAGATGGCCGCGAGCTACCGGCGGGAGGCTACACCTTC
TRBD1	TRBV9	TRBJ2-3	-	CASSVVGTGVTDTQYF	TGTGCCAGCAGCGTAGTCGGGACAGGGGTCACAGATACGCAGTATTTT
-	TRBV18	TRBJ1-1	many	CASSPPGTQNTEAFF	TGTGCCAGCTCACCCCCAGGGACTCAGAACACTGAAGCTTTCTTT
-	TRBV15	TRBJ2-1	many	CATSRVRPGANEQFF	TGTGCCACCAGCAGAGTACGGCCGGGGGCTAATGAGCAGTTCTTC
-	TRBV29-1	TRBJ2-2	once	CSVGMSGELFF	TGCAGCGTTGGGATGTCCGGGGAGCTGTTTTTT
-	TRBV9	TRBJ2-5	many	CASSESGTQETQYF	TGTGCCAGCAGCGAGTCGGGGACCCAAGAGACCCAGTACTTC
TRBD2	TRBV11-2	TRBJ2-2	few	CASSQRLAGGLNTGELFF	TGTGCCAGCAGCCAGAGACTAGCGGGGGGCCTTAACACCGGGGAGCTGTTTTTT
TRBD1	TRBV7-9	TRBJ2-1	many	CASSPTPRGQGYNEQFF	TGTGCCAGCAGCCCCACTCCGAGGGGACAGGGCTACAATGAGCAGTTCTTC
-	TRBV7-9	TRBJ1-2	many	CASSPPVPGDYGYTF	TGTGCCAGCAGCCCCCCGGTTCCCGGGGACTATGGCTACACCTTC
TRBD1	TRBV6-2/TRBV6-3	TRBJ1-1	few	CASSYQQGGSNTEAFF	TGTGCCAGCAGCTACCAGCAGGGGGGCTCGAACACTGAAGCTTTCTTT
TRBD2	TRBV14	TRBJ2-7	-	CASSWGGDEQYF	TGTGCCAGCAGTTGGGGGGGGGACGAGCAGTACTTC
TRBD2	TRBV29-1	TRBJ2-1	-	CSVPGLVNEQFF	TGCAGCGTCCCCGGACTAGTTAATGAGCAGTTCTTC
TRBD2	TRBV19	TRBJ2-1	few	CASSSTWTSGYSYNEQFF	TGTGCCAGTAGTTCAACATGGACTAGCGGCTACTCCTACAATGAGCAGTTCTTC
TRBD2	TRBV29-1	TRBJ2-1	-	CSVFLTSVGNNEQFF	TGCAGCGTTTTTTTGACTAGCGTTGGGAACAATGAGCAGTTCTTC
TRBD1	TRBV10-3	TRBJ2-3	many	CAIRTGTVTNQRATDTQYF	TGTGCCATCAGAACCGGGACAGTGACGAATCAGAGAGCCACAGATACGCAGTATTTT
TRBD2	TRBV7-9	TRBJ2-2	-	CASRFPLSGGITGELFF	TGTGCCAGCAGATTCCCCCTTAGCGGGGGAATTACCGGGGAGCTGTTTTTT
-	TRBV11-2	TRBJ2-2	-	CASSLGSVTGELFF	TGTGCCAGCAGCTTAGGTAGCGTCACCGGGGAGCTGTTTTTT
-	TRBV29-1	TRBJ2-3	-	CSVEDRWDLDTDTQYF	TGCAGCGTTGAAGATAGATGGGATCTGGACACAGATACGCAGTATTTT